This is a list of T cell receptor beta chains from one sample in a study of identical twins. TCRdb fed the 5' RACE reads into MiXCR, producing one record per CDR3 protein. The sample has nearly 900,000 distinct CDR3 sequences, roughly 12% seen once. This sample also appeared in a second study, on yellow fever vaccine responses in identical twins.

Sequencing used PBMCs. These receptor sequences come from a woman aged 18-29 years in good health. Both conserved end residues are part of each CDR3. Each record gives: D gene, clone size, V gene, J gene, CDR3 DNA, CDR3 protein. A D gene is named only where the DNA matches it firmly. Where a row states a size, it is once, few, many or the class of an expanded clone; other rows omit it.

-	few	TRBV11-2	TRBJ2-3	TGTGCCAGCAGCTCCTTCAGGTCCGATACGCAGTATTTT	CASSSFRSDTQYF
-	few	TRBV4-2	TRBJ2-6	TGTGCCAGCAGCCAAGATGACAGGAGGAGCTCTGGGGCCAACGTCCTGACTTTC	CASSQDDRRSSGANVLTF
-	-	TRBV12-3/TRBV12-4	TRBJ2-7	TGTGCCAGCAGTCGACAGGAAAACTACGAGCAGTACTTC	CASSRQENYEQYF
-	many	TRBV7-9	TRBJ1-1	TGTGCCAGCAGCTTATTTCTTACGACAGAGAGTGAAGCTTTCTTT	CASSLFLTTESEAFF
-	-	TRBV20-1	TRBJ2-3	TGCAGTGCTAGAGGTGACTCCGGGAGCACAGATACGCAGTATTTT	CSARGDSGSTDTQYF
-	-	TRBV9	TRBJ2-1	TGTGCCAGCAGCCCCTCGCTAGCGTCCTACAATGAGCAGTTCTTC	CASSPSLASYNEQFF
TRBD1	-	TRBV5-1	TRBJ1-1	TGCGCCAGCAGCTTGTTTGATTCGGGACAGGTGAACACTGAAGCTTTCTTT	CASSLFDSGQVNTEAFF
-	few	TRBV5-1	TRBJ2-2	TGCGCCAGCAGCCCTCCTCGAGACAGCTATTCTGGGGAGCTGTTTTTT	CASSPPRDSYSGELFF
TRBD2	few	TRBV3-1	TRBJ2-1	TGTGCCAGCAGCCAAGATTCGAGACTAGCGGGAGGGCGCTCCTACAATGAGCAGTTCTTC	CASSQDSRLAGGRSYNEQFF
TRBD2	many	TRBV12-3/TRBV12-4	TRBJ2-1	TGTGCCAGCAGTTTAAGGATGGCTAGCGGGGGGGCCCGACAGTTCTTC	CASSLRMASGGARQFF
-	many	TRBV5-1	TRBJ1-1	TGCGCCAGCAACTTGGCGCAGAACACTGAAGCTTTCTTT	CASNLAQNTEAFF
-	few	TRBV6-1	TRBJ2-7	TGTGCCAGCAGTGACGGGCAGGGCCCCTACGAGCAGTACTTC	CASSDGQGPYEQYF
-	-	TRBV20-1	TRBJ2-1	TGCAGTGCTAGACTACTAGCCCGAACGGAGCAGTTCTTC	CSARLLARTEQFF
TRBD2	-	TRBV28	TRBJ2-3	TGTGCCAGCATCCCCGCCGGACTAGCGGGCTTCTCCCGCACAGATACGCAGTATTTT	CASIPAGLAGFSRTDTQYF
-	few	TRBV5-1	TRBJ2-3	TGCGCCAGCAGCTTCCAACGCACAGATACGCAGTATTTT	CASSFQRTDTQYF
TRBD2	-	TRBV4-1	TRBJ2-5	TGCGCCAGCAGCCAAGAGGGATCTAGCGGACTTGGGGAGACCCAGTACTTC	CASSQEGSSGLGETQYF
-	many	TRBV20-1	TRBJ2-3	TGCAGTGCTAGTTCGCGGGGATGGGGCACAGATACGCAGTATTTT	CSASSRGWGTDTQYF
-	few	TRBV5-1	TRBJ2-1	TGCGCCAGCAGCTTGGCCTTAGGGGGTTCCTACAATGAGCAGTTCTTC	CASSLALGGSYNEQFF
-	-	TRBV28	TRBJ1-2	TGTGCCAGCAGTTTATCCGGCGTCGACTATGGCTACACCTTC	CASSLSGVDYGYTF
TRBD1	few	TRBV12-3/TRBV12-4	TRBJ1-1	TGTGCCAGCAGTCGCCTAACCGGGACAGGGAACACTGAAGCTTTCTTT	CASSRLTGTGNTEAFF
TRBD2	-	TRBV4-1	TRBJ2-3	TGCGCCAGCAGCCACCGACTAGCGGGGGGGCCAGTGATCAGTAATACGCAGTATTTT	CASSHRLAGGPVISNTQYF
-	-	TRBV3-1	TRBJ2-3	TGTGCCAGCAGCCAAGCGACCGCGGGGACACGCACAGATACGCAGTATTTT	CASSQATAGTRTDTQYF
-	-	TRBV27	TRBJ1-3	TGTGCCAGCAGTTTATCGAATCCAGCAGGTGCTGGAAACACCATATATTTT	CASSLSNPAGAGNTIYF
TRBD2	many	TRBV2	TRBJ2-1	TGTGCCAGCATCGGTCCCGGACTAGCGGGAGGCATAGCCCTCAATGAGCAGTTCTTC	CASIGPGLAGGIALNEQFF
-	few	TRBV20-1	TRBJ2-6	TGCAGTGCTAGAGATATGGGGGCCTCTGGGGCCAACGTCCTGACTTTC	CSARDMGASGANVLTF
-	-	TRBV20-1	TRBJ1-4	TGCAGTGCTAGAGATCATCTAGTTTCCCATGAAAAACTGTTTTTT	CSARDHLVSHEKLFF